The entry below gives a single T cell receptor beta chain sequence along with its context. As yet, its antigen is unknown. Libraries were prepared by immunoSEQ multiplex PCR; TCRdb keeps only in-frame clonotypes and omits some of them. The sample lists about 11,000 clones, about four fifths occurring once. This entry belongs to a study of T cells in localized non-small cell lung cancer. Findings of the study overall: Adjacent uninvolved lung had the highest clonality, suggesting focused antigen responses. The appearance of a median approximately 57 of the top 100 tumor clones was seen in adjacent lung. Density of T cells in blood, when higher, went with longer overall survival.

V was clipped by 3 bases and J by 6 bases; unmatched bases: 3. There are 13 residues in the CDR3. Germline V CDR1 and CDR2: SGHNT, YENEEA. The TCR originated in an older female donor with stage II lung adenocarcinoma. This rearrangement joins TRBV11-3 to TRBJ2-3; 7 bases are shared with TRBD2. The material sequenced was peripheral blood mononuclear cells, taken before any cancer treatment. CDR3 residues: CASSFSGFDTQYF. The DNA for the CDR3 is TGTGCCAGCAGCTTTAGCGGGTTCGATACGCAGTATTTT.